These T cell receptor beta chains were read from a single sample in a study of response to subunit inactivated influenza vaccine. TCRdb independently ran MiXCR on the RT-PCR reads; one entry per CDR3 protein. Counted here are roughly 700,000 distinct CDR3 sequences, over 11% occurring once; the ten biggest clones make up 5.5% to 7%. The sample here was PBMCs from blood, taken approximately 15 days before vaccination. The receptors shown here come from a man between 45 and 60 years old who received an inactivated influenza vaccine. Both conserved end residues are part of each CDR3. A D gene is named only where the DNA matches it firmly. The listing skips clone size in some rows; elsewhere it reads once, few, many or a size class.

DNA: TGTGCCAGCAAAACGGGGGATGGGGTAAAAGGCTACACCTTC
CDR3: CASKTGDGVKGYTF
J: TRBJ1-2
size: many
V: TRBV6-1
D: -

DNA: TGTGCCAGCTCACCATCCCCCGGGTCGAACTTTTACGAGCAGTACTTC
CDR3: CASSPSPGSNFYEQYF
J: TRBJ2-7
size: -
V: TRBV18
D: -

DNA: TGTGCCATCAGTGAGTCGGGGGACGGCACGGGGGGCTACACCTTC
CDR3: CAISESGDGTGGYTF
J: TRBJ1-2
size: few
V: TRBV10-3
D: -

DNA: TGTGCCAGCAGGGTAGGCGGGAGAACGTACAATGAGCAGTTCTTC
CDR3: CASRVGGRTYNEQFF
J: TRBJ2-1
size: -
V: TRBV4-2
D: TRBD2

DNA: TGCAGTGCTAGAGATGGATCCGGGGTCAGGCAAGAGACCCAGTACTTC
CDR3: CSARDGSGVRQETQYF
J: TRBJ2-5
size: -
V: TRBV20-1
D: -

DNA: TGTGCCAGCAGTTTATACGCAGGGCAGAACACCGGGGAGCTTTTTTTT
CDR3: CASSLYAGQNTGELFF
J: TRBJ2-2
size: few
V: TRBV27
D: -

DNA: TGTGCCAGCAGCCCGGGACGAGCCTCTAATGAAAAACTGTTTTTT
CDR3: CASSPGRASNEKLFF
J: TRBJ1-4
size: -
V: TRBV7-9
D: -

DNA: TGTGCCATCAGCTCTAGCGGGAGGCGAACCGGGGAGCTGTTTTTT
CDR3: CAISSSGRRTGELFF
J: TRBJ2-2
size: -
V: TRBV10-3
D: TRBD2

DNA: TGTGCCAGCAGTTTGGACTGGGAAGCCAAAAACATTCAGTACTTC
CDR3: CASSLDWEAKNIQYF
J: TRBJ2-4
size: many
V: TRBV12-3/TRBV12-4
D: -

DNA: TGTGCCAGCAGCTTAGATCAGGTTCCACCCCTCCACTTT
CDR3: CASSLDQVPPLHF
J: TRBJ1-6
size: -
V: TRBV11-2
D: -

DNA: TGTGCCACCCAAGCCCCCCCAGATACGCAGTATTTT
CDR3: CATQAPPDTQYF
J: TRBJ2-3
size: -
V: TRBV15
D: -

DNA: TGCAGTGTGTCCGGGGCCCGCGTGCGGGAGCAGTTCTTC
CDR3: CSVSGARVREQFF
J: TRBJ2-1
size: -
V: TRBV20-1
D: -

DNA: TGTGCCGGGGCGGGGATTCATAACTATGGCTACACCTTC
CDR3: CAGAGIHNYGYTF
J: TRBJ1-2
size: few
V: TRBV30
D: -

DNA: TGTGCCAGCAGCCCCAGGGAGGGGGGTGAAGCTTTCTTT
CDR3: CASSPREGGEAFF
J: TRBJ1-1
size: -
V: TRBV7-3
D: -

DNA: TGCGCCAGCAGCTTGAGTGGGACAGGGGAGACCCAGTACTTC
CDR3: CASSLSGTGETQYF
J: TRBJ2-5
size: few
V: TRBV5-1
D: TRBD1

DNA: TGTGCCAGCAGTACCCCGACAGGGTTAAATTCACCCCTCCACTTT
CDR3: CASSTPTGLNSPLHF
J: TRBJ1-6
size: -
V: TRBV12-3/TRBV12-4
D: TRBD1

DNA: TGTGCCACCAGTAGCCGGGAAGAGACCCAGTACTTC
CDR3: CATSSREETQYF
J: TRBJ2-5
size: -
V: TRBV24-1
D: -

DNA: TGTGCCAGCAAGCCCGAGGCTAGCGGGAGGGAGGGACCCTACAATGAGCAGTTCTTC
CDR3: CASKPEASGREGPYNEQFF
J: TRBJ2-1
size: few
V: TRBV27
D: TRBD2

DNA: TGTGCCAGCAGTCTCTCCCTCGGGGACAACTACGATCGGCTGTTTTTT
CDR3: CASSLSLGDNYDRLFF
J: TRBJ2-2
size: -
V: TRBV12-3/TRBV12-4
D: -

DNA: TGTGCCACCAAGAGGGGTTCCTACGAGCAGTACTTC
CDR3: CATKRGSYEQYF
J: TRBJ2-7
size: -
V: TRBV2
D: -

DNA: TGTGCCAGCAGCCTATCGTCTCGAACCGGAAAGAACACCGGGGAGCTGTTTTTT
CDR3: CASSLSSRTGKNTGELFF
J: TRBJ2-2
size: -
V: TRBV11-1
D: -

DNA: TGCAGTGCTAGGGCGAGCGGGAGGAACGAGCAGTACTTC
CDR3: CSARASGRNEQYF
J: TRBJ2-7
size: few
V: TRBV20-1
D: TRBD2

DNA: TGCAGCGTTGGAAGGGTGCTCACAGATACGCAGTATTTT
CDR3: CSVGRVLTDTQYF
J: TRBJ2-3
size: few
V: TRBV29-1
D: -

DNA: TGCGCCAGCAGCCGAGCGTGGGAAGGACATGGCTACACCTTC
CDR3: CASSRAWEGHGYTF
J: TRBJ1-2
size: many
V: TRBV4-3
D: -

DNA: TGTGCCAGCAGTGAAGTGGTCACAGGTCCTACCTACGAGCAGTACTTC
CDR3: CASSEVVTGPTYEQYF
J: TRBJ2-7
size: -
V: TRBV6-1
D: -

DNA: TGCAGTGCTAGTACTGGGGTTTACGAGCAGTACTTC
CDR3: CSASTGVYEQYF
J: TRBJ2-7
size: few
V: TRBV20-1
D: -

DNA: TGCAGCTATACCGGGACGGGCTCCTACAATGAGCAGTTCTTC
CDR3: CSYTGTGSYNEQFF
J: TRBJ2-1
size: -
V: TRBV29-1
D: -

DNA: TGTGCCAGCAGTTCCTCGGGACGGTCATACAATGAGCAGTTCTTC
CDR3: CASSSSGRSYNEQFF
J: TRBJ2-1
size: many
V: TRBV12-3/TRBV12-4
D: -

DNA: TGTGCCAGCAGTTTAGATGGGGCTGACGGCGGCTACACCTTC
CDR3: CASSLDGADGGYTF
J: TRBJ1-2
size: -
V: TRBV27
D: -

DNA: TGCGCCAGCAGGAAACTAGGCACAGATACGCAGTATTTT
CDR3: CASRKLGTDTQYF
J: TRBJ2-3
size: few
V: TRBV5-1
D: -

DNA: TGCAGTGCTGGCCTCAGCGGGAGGGTCCACAATGAGCAGTTCTTC
CDR3: CSAGLSGRVHNEQFF
J: TRBJ2-1
size: many
V: TRBV20-1
D: TRBD2

DNA: TGTGCCAGCTCACCGACGACAGTTAATTCACCCCTCCACTTT
CDR3: CASSPTTVNSPLHF
J: TRBJ1-6
size: many
V: TRBV18
D: -

DNA: TGTGCCAGCAGTCTGACAGCGGCGGGGCTAGACGGGGAGCTGTTTTTT
CDR3: CASSLTAAGLDGELFF
J: TRBJ2-2
size: -
V: TRBV6-1
D: -